Here is one T cell receptor beta chain with its context. What it binds is unknown. With template switching, a universal primer site was added, and the cDNA carried unique molecular identifiers. TCRdb re-analysed the 5' RACE reads in MiXCR, keeping a single row per CDR3 protein. The profile shows about 300,000 distinct CDR3 sequences, approximately 13% of them singletons. The CDR3 has 14 residues. Trimming left V 1 base short and J 1 base short, with 7 bases between. Germline-derived CDR1 and CDR2 are MNHNS and SASEGT. The data were taken from a study of identical twins. General observations from the study: While abundant cord blood beta clonotypes carried fewer insertions, memory repertoires showed no such pattern. Part of the zero-insertion signal could reflect confounding by invariant MAIT and iNKT cells.

These data also featured in a second study, about yellow fever vaccine responses in identical twins.

This receptor was taken from a woman in her late teens or twenties in good health. The chain is built from TRBV6-1 and TRBJ1-1; D not resolved. Source material: CD8+ T cells sorted from blood. In DNA form, the CDR3 reads TGTGCCAGCAGTGAAGGCTCCGAGAACACTGAAGCTTTCTTT. It encodes CASSEGSENTEAFF.